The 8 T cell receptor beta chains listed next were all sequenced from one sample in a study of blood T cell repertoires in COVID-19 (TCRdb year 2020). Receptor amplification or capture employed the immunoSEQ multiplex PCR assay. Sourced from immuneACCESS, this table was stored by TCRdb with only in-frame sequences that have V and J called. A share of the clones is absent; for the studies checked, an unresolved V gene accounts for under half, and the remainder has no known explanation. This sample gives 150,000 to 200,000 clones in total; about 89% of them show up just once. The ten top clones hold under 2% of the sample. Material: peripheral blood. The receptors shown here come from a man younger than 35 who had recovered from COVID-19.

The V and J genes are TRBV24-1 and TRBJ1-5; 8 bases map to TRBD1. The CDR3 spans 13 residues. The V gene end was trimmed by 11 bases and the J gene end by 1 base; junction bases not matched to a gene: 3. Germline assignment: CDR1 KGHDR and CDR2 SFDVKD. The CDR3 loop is CAIGQGSNQPQHF. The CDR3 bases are TGTGCCATAGGACAGGGCAGCAATCAGCCCCAGCATTTT.

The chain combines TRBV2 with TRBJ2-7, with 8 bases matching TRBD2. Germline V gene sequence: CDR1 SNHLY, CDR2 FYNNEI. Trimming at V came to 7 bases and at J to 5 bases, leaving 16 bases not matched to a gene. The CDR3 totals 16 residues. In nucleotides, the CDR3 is TGTGCCAGCACCAAAAGCTTACGGGAGGGCCTAAACGAGCAGTACTTC. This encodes CASTKSLREGLNEQYF.

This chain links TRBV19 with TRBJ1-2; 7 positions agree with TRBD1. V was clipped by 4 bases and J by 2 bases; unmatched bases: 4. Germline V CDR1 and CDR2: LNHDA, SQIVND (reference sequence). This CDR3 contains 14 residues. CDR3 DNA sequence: TGTGCCAGTAGTACAGGGGGTAAAAACTATGGCTACACCTTC. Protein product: CASSTGGKNYGYTF. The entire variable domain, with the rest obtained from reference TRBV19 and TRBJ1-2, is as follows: DGGITQSPKYLFRKEGQNVTLSCEQNLNHDAMYWYRQDPGQGLRLIYYSQIVNDFQKGDIAEGYSVSREKKESFPLTVTSAQKNPTAFYLCASSTGGKNYGYTFGSGTRLTVV.

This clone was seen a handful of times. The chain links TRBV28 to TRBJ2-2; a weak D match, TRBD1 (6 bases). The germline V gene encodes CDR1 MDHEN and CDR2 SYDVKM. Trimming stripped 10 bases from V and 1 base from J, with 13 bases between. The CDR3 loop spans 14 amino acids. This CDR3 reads CATRKGGNTGELFF. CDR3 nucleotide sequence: TGTGCCACCCGGAAAGGGGGGAACACCGGGGAGCTGTTTTTT.

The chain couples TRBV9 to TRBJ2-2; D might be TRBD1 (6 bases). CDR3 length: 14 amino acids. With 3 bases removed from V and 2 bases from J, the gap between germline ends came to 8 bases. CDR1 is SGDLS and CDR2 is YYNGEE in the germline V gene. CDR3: CASSARGNTGELFF. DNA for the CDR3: TGTGCCAGCAGCGCCAGGGGAAACACCGGGGAGCTGTTTTTT.

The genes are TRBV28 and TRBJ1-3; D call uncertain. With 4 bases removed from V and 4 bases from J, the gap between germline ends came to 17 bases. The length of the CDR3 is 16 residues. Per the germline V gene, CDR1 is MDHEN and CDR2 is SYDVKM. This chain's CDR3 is CASSSLSGIGGNTIYF. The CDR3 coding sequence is TGTGCCAGCAGTTCCCTATCCGGGATTGGCGGAAACACCATATATTTT.

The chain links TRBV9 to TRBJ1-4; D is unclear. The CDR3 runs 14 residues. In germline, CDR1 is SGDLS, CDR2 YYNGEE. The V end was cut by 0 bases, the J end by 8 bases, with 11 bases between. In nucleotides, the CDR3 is TGTGCCAGCAGCGTAGAAGTTGCGAACGAAAAACTGTTTTTT. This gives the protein CASSVEVANEKLFF.

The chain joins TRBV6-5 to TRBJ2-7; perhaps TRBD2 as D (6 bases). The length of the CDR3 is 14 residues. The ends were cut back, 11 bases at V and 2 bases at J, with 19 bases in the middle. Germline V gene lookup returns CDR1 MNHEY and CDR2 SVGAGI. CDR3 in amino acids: CAVNPPGGTYEQYF. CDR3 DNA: TGTGCCGTTAATCCACCAGGCGGGACCTACGAGCAGTACTTC.